A single sample is the source of the 12 T cell receptor beta chains below, sequenced in a study of blood T cell repertoires in COVID-19. Profiling relied on immunoSEQ multiplex PCR, and the TCRdb table lists in-frame clones only, not all of them. The sample gives about 26,000 clones, around 91% of which show up once; roughly 1.7% is in the top ten. The specimen sequenced was peripheral blood. All receptors come from a woman aged 60 to 75 with active COVID-19.

The chain combines TRBV6-6 with TRBJ2-7; possibly TRBD2 for D (5 bases). The germline V gene has CDR1 MNHNY and CDR2 SVGAGI (reference sequence). This CDR3 is 15 amino acids long. The V end was cut by 6 bases, the J end by 5 bases, with 20 bases between. In DNA, the CDR3 is TGTGCCAGCAGCCCACGGCCACTACTAGGCCACGAGCAGTACTTC. Amino acids: CASSPRPLLGHEQYF.

This chain uses TRBV27 with TRBJ2-1; 7 nucleotides align to TRBD2. With V trimmed by 4 bases and J by 5 bases, 17 bases remained unmatched. Germline-derived CDR1 and CDR2 are MNHEY and SMNVEV (reference sequence). This CDR3 has 18 residues. CDR3 nucleotide sequence: TGTGCCAGCAGTTCCACGAATTTTTATGCTAGCGGACACAATGAGCAGTTCTTC. Protein: CASSSTNFYASGHNEQFF.

V gene TRBV4-1 combines with J gene TRBJ2-6, with a tentative D call TRBD1 (5 bases). CDR1 and CDR2 from the germline V gene are MGHRA and YSYEKL. CDR3 length equals 18 residues. Trimming removed 0 bases from V and 2 bases from J, with 14 bases in between. CDR3 nucleotides: TGCGCCAGCAGCCAAGAGAGACTCCCAGGGCCTGGGGCCAACGTCCTGACTTTC. Protein sequence: CASSQERLPGPGANVLTF.

This clone is medium-sized in the sample. The chain uses TRBV5-1 and TRBJ1-5; 7 nucleotides line up with TRBD1. The ends lost 6 bases at V and 4 bases at J; junction bases unmatched: 7. The germline gives CDR1 SGHRS, CDR2 YFSETQ. The CDR3 has 14 residues. CDR3 in DNA: TGCGCCAGCAAGGGGCAGGGGGAAAATCAGCCCCAGCATTTT. Amino acid sequence: CASKGQGENQPQHF.

This rearrangement joins TRBV19 to TRBJ1-2, with TRBD1 identical over 8 bases. V was pared by 8 bases and J by 4 bases, with 15 bases of the junction left unmatched. CDR1 is LNHDA and CDR2 is SQIVND in the germline V gene (reference sequence). This CDR3 has 16 residues. Written as DNA, the CDR3 is TGTGCCAGTCGAATACTCGGACAGGGCGGGGTCTATGGCTACACCTTC. As protein: CASRILGQGGVYGYTF.

The chain carries TRBV10-2 and TRBJ2-1; TRBD2 aligns across 7 bases. CDR1 and CDR2 (germline): WSHSY, SAAADI. V lost 0 bases, J lost 0 bases, and 17 bases stayed unmatched. This CDR3 has 21 residues. In DNA, the CDR3 is TGCGCCAGCAGTGAGTCGCTCTGGGGGGGAGGGCCCTTCTTCTCCTACAATGAGCAGTTCTTC. Amino acids: CASSESLWGGGPFFSYNEQFF.

V usage is TRBV4-1 and J usage is TRBJ2-2; 7 positions agree with TRBD2. The V and J ends lost 0 bases and 6 bases, in that order; junction bases with no gene match: 10. CDR3 length: 17 amino acids. Germline-derived CDR1 and CDR2 are MGHRA and YSYEKL. CDR3 nucleotide sequence: TGCGCCAGCAGCCAAGAGACGTGGGGGAGGGCCTCCGGGGAGCTGTTTTTT. Its protein product is CASSQETWGRASGELFF.

The chain links TRBV20-1 to TRBJ2-3, with 12 bases identical to TRBD2. From germline, CDR1 is DFQATT and CDR2 SNEGSKA (reference sequence). The CDR3 consists of 17 residues. V dropped 4 bases and J dropped 3; count of bases not matched to a gene: 11. The CDR3 sequence is CSAIDPSGRGGTDTQYF. Written as DNA, the CDR3 is TGCAGTGCTATTGATCCTAGCGGGAGGGGCGGGACAGATACGCAGTATTTT.

The V gene is TRBV7-9, the J gene TRBJ2-7; TRBD1 is a possible D gene (5 bases). V lost 4 bases, J lost 4 bases, and 11 bases lay in between. The CDR3 is made up of 13 amino acids. Germline V CDR1 and CDR2: SEHNR, FQNEAQ (reference sequence). CDR3 coding DNA: TGTGCCAGCAGCTCGACAGAGACTTACGAGCAGTACTTC. It translates to CASSSTETYEQYF.

The V and J genes are TRBV7-9 and TRBJ2-7; the match to TRBD1 covers 9 bases. The CDR3 length is 18 residues. Germline CDR1 is SEHNR and CDR2 is FQNEAQ (reference sequence). V shed 3 bases and J 11 bases; nucleotides not matched to a gene: 23. DNA of the CDR3: TGTGCCAGCAGCTTTTTTCGTGGTCCGGGACAGGGACGACAAAGGGAGTACTTC. It translates to CASSFFRGPGQGRQREYF.

The J gene is TRBJ2-7, the V gene TRBV28, with 8 bases fitting TRBD2. The V and J ends lost 6 bases and 2 bases, in that order; junction bases with no gene match: 6. The length of the CDR3 is 14 residues. Germline CDR1 MDHEN, CDR2 SYDVKM. The CDR3 reads CASSGRGTAYEQYF. DNA of the CDR3: TGTGCCAGCAGCGGGAGGGGGACGGCCTACGAGCAGTACTTC.

The J gene is TRBJ2-7, the V gene TRBV7-2; 14 bases are shared with TRBD2. Germline V gene lookup returns CDR1 SGHTA and CDR2 FQGNSA. The CDR3 consists of 16 residues. The V gene end was trimmed by 3 bases and the J gene end by 3 bases; junction bases not matched to a gene: 4. As DNA, the CDR3 is TGTGCCAGCAGCTTTAGCGGACTAGCGGGAGGCTACGAGCAGTACTTC. Its translation: CASSFSGLAGGYEQYF.